This TCR beta chain originates from a study of shared clonotypes between healthy human individuals. Measured with immunoSEQ multiplex PCR; TCRdb has only the in-frame clones, and not every one. The table lists around 510,000 clones, more than 95% of them singletons. From germline, CDR1 is MNHNY and CDR2 SVGAGI (reference sequence). The CDR3 is 13 residues long. The TCR was taken from a woman aged 25-40 years in good health. The V gene is TRBV6-6, the J gene TRBJ2-5, with 9 bases fitting TRBD2. The DNA end favors TRBJ2-7, so the J call may be wrong. The specimen sequenced was naive CD4+ T cells sorted from blood. Subset meaning: CD45RA+ positively selected. CDR3 sequence: CASRTSGGYEQYF. CDR3 DNA sequence: TGTGCCAGCAGGACTAGCGGCGGCTACGAGCAGTACTTC.